This entry lists 6 T cell receptor beta chains sequenced from one sample in a study of blood T cell repertoires in COVID-19. Sequencing was performed with immunoSEQ multiplex PCR; in TCRdb, only in-frame clones are kept and a portion is missing. The table has about 150,000 clones, roughly nine tenths seen once; the top ten hold about 15%. Sequencing was performed on peripheral blood. Source of these receptors: a woman aged 40 to 50 with acute or convalescent COVID-19.

The rearrangement links TRBV9 to TRBJ2-1; TRBD2 agrees at 10 bases. After removal of 1 base from V and 8 bases from J, the junction contained 9 bases not matched to a gene. The CDR3 runs 16 residues. CDR1 is SGDLS and CDR2 is YYNGEE in the germline V gene. The DNA of the CDR3 is TGTGCCAGCAGCGTAAGGAGCGGGAGGGCCGGGGATGAGCAGTTCTTC. It translates to CASSVRSGRAGDEQFF.

The V call is TRBV5-6, the J call TRBJ2-1; D is perhaps TRBD2 (5 bases). The CDR3 sequence is 18 residues long. Germline CDR1 reads SGHDT; CDR2 reads YYEEEE. Trimming left V 2 bases short and J 2 bases short, with 20 bases between. The CDR3 region has the DNA TGTGCCAGCAGCTTTCCCCTGTCTTTGCTAGCCCCCTACAATGAGCAGTTCTTC. Residues: CASSFPLSLLAPYNEQFF.

The chain joins TRBV5-1 to TRBJ2-1; TRBD2 matches 8 bases. The J segment lost 2 bases and the V segment lost 4 bases, leaving 5 bases of the junction unmatched. Germline V gene lookup returns CDR1 SGHRS and CDR2 YFSETQ. The CDR3 extends over 15 amino acids. The CDR3 spells CASSTQTSAYNEQFF. DNA of the CDR3: TGCGCCAGCAGCACCCAGACTAGCGCCTACAATGAGCAGTTCTTC.

V gene TRBV18 combines with J gene TRBJ2-7; TRBD2 aligns across 7 bases. Trimming cost V 3 bases and J 1 base; bases outside gene matches: 12. CDR3 size: 17 residues. CDR1 is KGHSH, CDR2 LQKENI, per germline. CDR3 DNA sequence: TGTGCCAGCTCACCTTTGGCCGGGGCCGGGGGGTCCTACGAGCAGTACTTC. This sequence encodes CASSPLAGAGGSYEQYF.

V usage is TRBV27 and J usage is TRBJ2-3, with D maybe TRBD2 (5 bases). Germline CDR1 reads MNHEY; CDR2 reads SMNVEV (reference sequence). Trimming left V 6 bases short and J 0 bases short, with 10 bases between. The CDR3 length is 14 residues. The CDR3 spells CASRDYPSTDTQYF. The CDR3 DNA sequence: TGTGCCAGCAGAGACTACCCCAGCACAGATACGCAGTATTTT.

This chain uses TRBV5-4 with TRBJ2-7; 8 nucleotides agree with TRBD2. CDR3 size: 16 residues. Germline V gives CDR1 SGHNT, CDR2 YYREEE (reference sequence). Germline trimming cut 1 base from V and 3 bases from J; bases unmatched to any gene: 9. Here the CDR3 DNA reads TGTGCCAGCAGCTTGAGCGGGAGCCTCCTCTTCTACGAGCAGTACTTC. Translated, it gives CASSLSGSLLFYEQYF.